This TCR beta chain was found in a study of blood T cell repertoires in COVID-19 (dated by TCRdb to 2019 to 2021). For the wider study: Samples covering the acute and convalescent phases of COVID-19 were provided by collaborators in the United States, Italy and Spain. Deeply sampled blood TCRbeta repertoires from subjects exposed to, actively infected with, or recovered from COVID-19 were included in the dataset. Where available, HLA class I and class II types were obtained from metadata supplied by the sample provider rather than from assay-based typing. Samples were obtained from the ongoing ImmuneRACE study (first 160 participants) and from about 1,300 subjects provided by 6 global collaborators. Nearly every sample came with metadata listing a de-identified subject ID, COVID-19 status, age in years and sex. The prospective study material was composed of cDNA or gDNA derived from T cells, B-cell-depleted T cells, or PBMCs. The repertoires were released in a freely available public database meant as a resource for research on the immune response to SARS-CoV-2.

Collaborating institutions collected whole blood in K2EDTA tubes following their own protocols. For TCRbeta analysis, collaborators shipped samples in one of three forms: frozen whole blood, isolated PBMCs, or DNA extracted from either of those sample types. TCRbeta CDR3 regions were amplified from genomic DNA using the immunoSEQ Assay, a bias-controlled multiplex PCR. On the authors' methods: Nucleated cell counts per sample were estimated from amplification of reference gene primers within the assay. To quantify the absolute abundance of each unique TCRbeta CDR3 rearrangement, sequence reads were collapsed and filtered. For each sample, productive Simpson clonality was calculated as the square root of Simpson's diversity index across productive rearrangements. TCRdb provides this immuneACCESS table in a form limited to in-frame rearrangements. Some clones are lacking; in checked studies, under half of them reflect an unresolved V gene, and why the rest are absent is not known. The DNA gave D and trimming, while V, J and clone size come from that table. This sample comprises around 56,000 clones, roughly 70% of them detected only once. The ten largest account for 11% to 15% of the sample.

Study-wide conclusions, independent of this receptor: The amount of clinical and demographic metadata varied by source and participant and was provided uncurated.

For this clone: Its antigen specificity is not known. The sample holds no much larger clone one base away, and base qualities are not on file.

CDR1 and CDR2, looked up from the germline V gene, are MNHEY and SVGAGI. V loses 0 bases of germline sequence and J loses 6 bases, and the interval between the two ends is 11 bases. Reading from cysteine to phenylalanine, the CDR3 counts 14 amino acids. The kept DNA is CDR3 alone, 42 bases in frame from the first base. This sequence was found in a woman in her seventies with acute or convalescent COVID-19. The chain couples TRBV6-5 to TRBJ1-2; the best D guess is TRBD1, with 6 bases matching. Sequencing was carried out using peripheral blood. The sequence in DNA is TGTGCCAGCAGTTACTCCAGGGGTATCGATGGCTACACCTTC. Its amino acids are CASSYSRGIDGYTF.